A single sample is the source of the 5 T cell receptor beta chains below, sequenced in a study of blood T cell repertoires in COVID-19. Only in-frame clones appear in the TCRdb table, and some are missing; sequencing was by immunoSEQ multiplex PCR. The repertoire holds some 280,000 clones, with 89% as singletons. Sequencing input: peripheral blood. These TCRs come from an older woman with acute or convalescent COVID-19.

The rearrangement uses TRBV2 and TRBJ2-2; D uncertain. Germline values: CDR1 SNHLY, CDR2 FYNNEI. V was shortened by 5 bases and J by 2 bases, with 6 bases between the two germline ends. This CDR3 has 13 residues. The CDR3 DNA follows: TGTGCCAGCAGTATGACTAACACCGGGGAGCTGTTTTTT. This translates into CASSMTNTGELFF.

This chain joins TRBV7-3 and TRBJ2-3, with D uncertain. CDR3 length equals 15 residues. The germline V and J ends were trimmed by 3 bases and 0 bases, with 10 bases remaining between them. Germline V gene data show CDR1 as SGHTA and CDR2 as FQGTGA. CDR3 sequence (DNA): TGTGCCAGCAGCTTTACCGGGTTGAGCACAGATACGCAGTATTTT. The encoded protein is CASSFTGLSTDTQYF.

In nucleotides, the CDR3 is TGTGCCAGCAGCTTAAATGACAGGATTAATTCACCCCTCCACTTT. Translating gives CASSLNDRINSPLHF. The chain employs TRBV7-2 and TRBJ1-6; tentatively, D is TRBD1 (6 bases). Germline CDR1 reads SGHTA; CDR2 reads FQGNSA. The CDR3 is 15 amino acids. Trimming left V 2 bases short and J 6 bases short, with 11 bases between.

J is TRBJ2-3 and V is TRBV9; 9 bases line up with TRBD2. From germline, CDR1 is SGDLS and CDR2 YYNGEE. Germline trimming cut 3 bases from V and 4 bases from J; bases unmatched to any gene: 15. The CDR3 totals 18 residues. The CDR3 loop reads CASSALPRRSGSADTQYF. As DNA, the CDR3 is TGTGCCAGCAGCGCTCTCCCTCGTCGTAGCGGGAGTGCAGATACGCAGTATTTT.

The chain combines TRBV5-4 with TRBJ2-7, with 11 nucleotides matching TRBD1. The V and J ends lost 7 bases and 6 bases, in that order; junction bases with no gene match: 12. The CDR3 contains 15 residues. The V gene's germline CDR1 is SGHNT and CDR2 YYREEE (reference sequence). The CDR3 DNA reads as TGTGCCAGCCACAGCTTAGGACAGGGGGCTTCCGAGCAGTACTTC. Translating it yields CASHSLGQGASEQYF.